This T cell receptor beta chain comes out of a study of shared clonotypes between healthy human individuals. Germline V lookup: CDR1 LNHDA, CDR2 SQIVND (reference sequence). The V and J ends lost 3 bases and 0 bases respectively, with 21 bases between them. The CDR3 loop spans 19 amino acids. Clones were read by immunoSEQ multiplex PCR, and TCRdb kept only the in-frame ones, dropping some. The sample contains roughly 2.5 million clones, roughly 92% of which appear only once. The material sequenced was naive CD4+ T cells sorted from blood. As to subset: CD45RA+ positively selected. The sequence derives from a man younger than 35 in good health. The rearrangement joins TRBV19 to TRBJ1-5; D is possibly TRBD1 (5 bases). CDR3 amino acids: CASSMIPATTATSNQPQHF. In nucleotides, the CDR3 is TGTGCCAGTAGTATGATCCCCGCGACGACAGCTACTAGCAATCAGCCCCAGCATTTT. Drawing the rest from reference TRBV19 and TRBJ1-5, the complete variable domain is DGGITQSPKYLFRKEGQNVTLSCEQNLNHDAMYWYRQDPGQGLRLIYYSQIVNDFQKGDIAEGYSVSREKKESFPLTVTSAQKNPTAFYLCASSMIPATTATSNQPQHFGDGTRLSIL.